This T cell receptor (beta chain) was sequenced in a study of T-cell memory formation after mild COVID-19. From the 5' RACE reads, TCRdb called clonotypes with MiXCR, one entry per CDR3 protein. Of about 180,000 distinct CDR3 sequences in the sample, about a sixth are singletons; the top ten hold 2% to 2.5%. Overall study results and limits: In pre-infection memory, a portion of responding clones appeared, which suggested that cross-reactive memory joined.

Turning to this clonotype: As yet, its antigen is unknown.

The junction had 10 bases not matched to a gene; V was cut back by 5 bases and J by 7 bases. The V gene's germline CDR1 is SGHRS and CDR2 YFSETQ. This CDR3 has 14 residues. The clonotype originates from an adult woman who had mild COVID-19 (a few samples of this study predate the infection). Cell type and time point are not known. J is TRBJ1-1 and V is TRBV5-1; 8 nucleotides agree with TRBD1. The material sequenced was PBMCs or a T cell subset sorted from them (not recorded which). The CDR3 DNA reads as TGCGCCAGCAGTCATGACAGGGGCTTTTATGAAGCTTTCTTT. The encoded protein is CASSHDRGFYEAFF.